This TCR beta chain was captured in a study of blood T cell repertoires in COVID-19. The wider study: The origin of the acute and convalescent COVID-19 samples was the United States, Italy and Spain. T cells, B-cell-depleted T cells, or PBMCs supplied cDNA or gDNA.

In the study's own analysis: Reference gene primers were amplified, and this amplification served to estimate nucleated cell counts. Produced via immunoSEQ multiplex PCR; TCRdb's table is partial and in-frame only. V, J and clone size reflect that table, while D and trimming were determined from the DNA. The sample lists about 210,000 clones, around 80% occurring once. CDR3 length: 16 amino acids. CDR1 is SNHLY, CDR2 FYNNEI, per germline. Between the trimmed V and J ends, which lost 5 bases and 0 bases, there was a span of 14 bases. Source material: peripheral blood. The V call is TRBV2, the J call TRBJ1-3, with D maybe TRBD1 (6 bases). This receptor was taken from a woman aged 70-85 years with acute or convalescent COVID-19. Written as DNA, the CDR3 is TGTGCCAGCAGTCCCCGGGACACCTACTCTGGAAACACCATATATTTT. Protein product: CASSPRDTYSGNTIYF.